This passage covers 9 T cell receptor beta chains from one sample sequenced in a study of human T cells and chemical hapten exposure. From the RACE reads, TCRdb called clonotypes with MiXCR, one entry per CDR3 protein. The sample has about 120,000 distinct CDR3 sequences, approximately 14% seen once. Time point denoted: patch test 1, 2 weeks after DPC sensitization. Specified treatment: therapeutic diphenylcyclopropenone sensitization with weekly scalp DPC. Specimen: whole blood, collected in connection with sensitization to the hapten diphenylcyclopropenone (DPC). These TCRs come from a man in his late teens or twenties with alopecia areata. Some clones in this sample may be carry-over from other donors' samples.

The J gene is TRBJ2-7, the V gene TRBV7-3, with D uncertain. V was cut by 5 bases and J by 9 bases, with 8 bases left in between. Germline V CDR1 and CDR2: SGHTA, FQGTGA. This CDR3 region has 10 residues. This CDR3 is CASSPLAQYV. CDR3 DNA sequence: TGTGCCAGCAGCCCCCTCGCGCAGTACGTC.

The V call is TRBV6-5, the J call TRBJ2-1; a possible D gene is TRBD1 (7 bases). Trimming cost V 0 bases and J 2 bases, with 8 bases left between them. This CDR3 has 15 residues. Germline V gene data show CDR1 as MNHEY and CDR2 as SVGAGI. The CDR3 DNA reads TGTGCCAGCAGTTACTCCAGGGGGGCCTACAATGAGCAGTTCTTC. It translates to CASSYSRGAYNEQFF.

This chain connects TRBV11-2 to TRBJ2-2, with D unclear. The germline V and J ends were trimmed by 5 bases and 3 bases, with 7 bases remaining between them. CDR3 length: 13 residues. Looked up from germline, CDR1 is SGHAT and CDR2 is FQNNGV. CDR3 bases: TGTGCCAGCAGCCTGAGTTACACCGGGGAGCTGTTTTTT. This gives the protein CASSLSYTGELFF.

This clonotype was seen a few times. The CDR3 sequence: CASSPYLRDEKLFF. In nucleotides, the CDR3 is TGCGCCAGCAGCCCTTACCTAAGGGATGAAAAACTGTTTTTT. This sequence joins TRBV4-1 and TRBJ1-4; D gene ambiguous. The CDR3 is 14 amino acids. Germline CDR1 is MGHRA and CDR2 is YSYEKL. Trimming took 4 bases from V and 6 from J, leaving 12 bases between them.

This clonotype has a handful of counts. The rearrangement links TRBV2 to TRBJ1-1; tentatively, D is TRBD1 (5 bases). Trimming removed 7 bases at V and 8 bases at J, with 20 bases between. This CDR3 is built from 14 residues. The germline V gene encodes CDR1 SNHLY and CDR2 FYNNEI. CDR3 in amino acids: CASMGDQSLWEAFF. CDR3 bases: TGTGCCAGCATGGGGGATCAATCGTTATGGGAAGCTTTCTTT.

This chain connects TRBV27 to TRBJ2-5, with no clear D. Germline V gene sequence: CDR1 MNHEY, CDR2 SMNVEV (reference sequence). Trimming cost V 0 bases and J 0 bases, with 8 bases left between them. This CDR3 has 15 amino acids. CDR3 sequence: CASSLSGTNQETQYF. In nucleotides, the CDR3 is TGTGCCAGCAGTTTATCTGGTACAAACCAAGAGACCCAGTACTTC.

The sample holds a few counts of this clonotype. DNA for the CDR3: TGTGCCAGCAGCCAGGGACAGTACAACACTGAAGCTTTCTTT. Its protein product is CASSQGQYNTEAFF. The J gene is TRBJ1-1, the V gene TRBV3-1, with 7 bases aligning to TRBD1. The CDR3 has 14 amino acids. Losses at the gene ends were 3 bases for V and 2 bases for J; bases not matched to a gene: 3. Germline lookup yields CDR1 LGHDT and CDR2 YNNKEL (reference sequence).

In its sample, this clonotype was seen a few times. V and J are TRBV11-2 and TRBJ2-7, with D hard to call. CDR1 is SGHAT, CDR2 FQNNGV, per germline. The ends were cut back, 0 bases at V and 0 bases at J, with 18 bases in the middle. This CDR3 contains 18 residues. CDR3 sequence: CASSLDRFSGPSSYEQYF. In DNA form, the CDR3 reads TGTGCCAGCAGCTTAGACCGTTTTTCGGGCCCGAGCTCCTACGAGCAGTACTTC. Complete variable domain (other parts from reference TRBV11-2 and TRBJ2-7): EAGVAQSPRYKIIEKRQSVAFWCNPISGHATLYWYQQILGQGPKLLIQFQNNGVVDDSQLPKDRFSAERLKGVDSTLKIQPAKLEDSAVYLCASSLDRFSGPSSYEQYFGPGTRLTVT.

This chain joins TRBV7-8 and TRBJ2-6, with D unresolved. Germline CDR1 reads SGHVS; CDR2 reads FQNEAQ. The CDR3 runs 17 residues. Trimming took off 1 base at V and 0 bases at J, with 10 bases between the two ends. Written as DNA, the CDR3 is TGTGCCAGCAGCTTAGACTCCATGGACTCTGGGGCCAACGTCCTGACTTTC. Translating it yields CASSLDSMDSGANVLTF.